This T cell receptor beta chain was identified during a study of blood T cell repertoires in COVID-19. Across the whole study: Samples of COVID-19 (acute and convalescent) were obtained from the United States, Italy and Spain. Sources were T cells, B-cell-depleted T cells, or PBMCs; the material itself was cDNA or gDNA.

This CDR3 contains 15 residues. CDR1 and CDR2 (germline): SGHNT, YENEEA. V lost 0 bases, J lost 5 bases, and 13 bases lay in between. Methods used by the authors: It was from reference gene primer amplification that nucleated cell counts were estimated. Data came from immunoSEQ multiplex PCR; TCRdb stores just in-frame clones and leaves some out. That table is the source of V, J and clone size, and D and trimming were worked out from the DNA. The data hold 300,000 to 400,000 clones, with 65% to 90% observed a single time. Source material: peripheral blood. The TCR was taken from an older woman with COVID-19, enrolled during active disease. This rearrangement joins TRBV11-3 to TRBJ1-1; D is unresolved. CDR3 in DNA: TGTGCCAGCAGCTTAGACTCCGGGATTAGGACTGAAGCTTTCTTT. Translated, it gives CASSLDSGIRTEAFF.